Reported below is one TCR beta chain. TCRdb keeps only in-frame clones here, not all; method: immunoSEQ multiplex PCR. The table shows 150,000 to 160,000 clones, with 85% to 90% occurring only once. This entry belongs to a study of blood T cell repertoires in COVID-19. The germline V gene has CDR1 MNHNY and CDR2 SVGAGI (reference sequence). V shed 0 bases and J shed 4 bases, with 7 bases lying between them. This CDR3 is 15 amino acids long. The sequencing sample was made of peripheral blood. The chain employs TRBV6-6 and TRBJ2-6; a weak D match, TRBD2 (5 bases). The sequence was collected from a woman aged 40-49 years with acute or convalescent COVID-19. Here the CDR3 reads CASSYSAAGANVLTF. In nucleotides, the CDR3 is TGTGCCAGCAGTTACTCAGCGGCCGGGGCCAACGTCCTGACTTTC.